Here is one T cell receptor (beta chain) with its context. TCRdb independently ran MiXCR on the 5' RACE reads; one entry per CDR3 protein. The sample holds about 350,000 distinct CDR3 sequences; around 8.1% are singletons and the top ten take roughly 15%. These data are taken from a study of T cells after yellow fever vaccination. With 7 bases clipped from V and 4 bases from J, the junction kept 8 bases outside the gene matches. The germline V gene encodes CDR1 SGHVS and CDR2 FQNEAQ. The CDR3 contains 15 residues. The TCR was taken from a young man who received the YFV17D yellow fever vaccine. The chain links TRBV7-8 to TRBJ2-1, with 9 bases lining up with TRBD2. The sequences come from PBMCs, collected about 41 days after the first yellow fever vaccination. The CDR3 region has the DNA TGTGCCAGCAATAACCGACTAGCGGTGTACAATGAGCAGTTCTTC. Amino acid sequence: CASNNRLAVYNEQFF.